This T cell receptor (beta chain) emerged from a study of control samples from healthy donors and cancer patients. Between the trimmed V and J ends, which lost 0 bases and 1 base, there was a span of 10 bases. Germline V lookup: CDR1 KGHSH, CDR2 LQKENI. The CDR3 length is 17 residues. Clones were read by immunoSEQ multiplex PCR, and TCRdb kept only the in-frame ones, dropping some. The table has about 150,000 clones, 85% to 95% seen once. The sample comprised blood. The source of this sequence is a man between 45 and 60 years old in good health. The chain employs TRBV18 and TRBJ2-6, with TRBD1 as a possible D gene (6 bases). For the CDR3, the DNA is TGTGCCAGCTCACCACCCCCTACAGGGTCTGGGGCCAACGTCCTGACTTTC. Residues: CASSPPPTGSGANVLTF.